Included here is one TCR beta chain sequence, with context. Sequenced by immunoSEQ multiplex PCR; TCRdb stores in-frame clones only, minus some. The table records some 94,000 clones, roughly 84% of them present only once. The germline V gene has CDR1 SEHNR and CDR2 FQNEAQ (reference sequence). This CDR3 has 17 amino acids. Unmatched junction bases numbered 13, after V lost 5 bases and J lost 6 bases. This sample stems from a study of blood T cell repertoires in COVID-19. Study-level background: Material from acute and convalescent COVID-19 was sourced from the United States, Italy and Spain. From T cells, B-cell-depleted T cells, or PBMCs came the material, which was cDNA or gDNA.

V is TRBV7-9 and J is TRBJ1-2, with 12 bases that match TRBD1. This clonotype was obtained from a man between 65 and 85 years old with active or convalescent COVID-19. Sequencing used peripheral blood. The CDR3 loop reads CASSPSGTGGASHGYTF. CDR3 bases: TGTGCCAGCAGCCCGTCCGGGACAGGGGGCGCGTCCCATGGCTACACCTTC.